This is a list of T cell receptor beta chains from one sample in a study of PD-L1 blockade in urothelial cancer. The method was immunoSEQ multiplex PCR; TCRdb's version includes in-frame clones alone and lacks a portion of them. The sample carries around 35,000 clones, about 87% recorded once. The sample consisted of PBMCs, taken around atezolizumab (anti-PD-L1) treatment. Every receptor here comes from a man aged 55 to 70 with urothelial cancer. CDR3s include the opening cysteine and the closing phenylalanine or tryptophan. A D gene is named only where the DNA matches it firmly. Not all rows give a size; the values are once, few, many and, for expanded clones, a class.

D: TRBD1
V: TRBV2
J: TRBJ1-5
size: -
CDR3: CASSGQGEQPQHF
DNA: TGTGCCAGCAGTGGACAGGGCGAGCAGCCCCAGCATTTT

D: TRBD2
V: TRBV4-2
J: TRBJ2-3
size: once
CDR3: CASSHEGLAGGTDTQYF
DNA: TGTGCCAGCAGCCATGAAGGACTAGCGGGAGGGACAGATACGCAGTATTTT

D: TRBD2
V: TRBV30
J: TRBJ2-2
size: -
CDR3: CAWSGKELAGANTGELFF
DNA: TGTGCCTGGAGTGGGAAGGAACTAGCGGGGGCGAACACCGGGGAGCTGTTTTTT

D: -
V: TRBV9
J: TRBJ1-2
size: few
CDR3: CASSDRAYGYTF
DNA: TGTGCCAGCAGCGACAGGGCCTATGGCTACACCTTC

D: TRBD1
V: TRBV5-1
J: TRBJ2-2
size: -
CDR3: CASSPGKTGDYTGELFF
DNA: TGCGCCAGCAGTCCAGGAAAGACAGGGGATTACACCGGGGAGCTGTTTTTT

D: -
V: TRBV28
J: TRBJ1-5
size: -
CDR3: CASSLEAFNQPQHF
DNA: TGTGCCAGCAGTTTGGAGGCCTTTAATCAGCCCCAGCATTTT

D: TRBD2
V: TRBV7-3
J: TRBJ2-7
size: -
CDR3: CASSVGTSGYEQYF
DNA: TGTGCCAGCAGCGTGGGGACTAGCGGATACGAGCAGTACTTC

D: TRBD2
V: TRBV13
J: TRBJ2-3
size: -
CDR3: CASSFLPGRAGGPELPDTQYF
DNA: TGTGCCAGCAGCTTTTTGCCAGGGAGGGCGGGAGGGCCGGAACTACCGGATACGCAGTATTTT

D: -
V: TRBV5-1
J: TRBJ2-2
size: -
CDR3: CASSPGGVGNTGELFF
DNA: TGCGCCAGCAGCCCGGGGGGCGTTGGGAACACCGGGGAGCTGTTTTTT

D: TRBD1
V: TRBV9
J: TRBJ2-7
size: once
CDR3: CASSEPGQGHEQYF
DNA: TGTGCCAGCAGCGAACCGGGACAGGGCCACGAGCAGTACTTC

D: TRBD1
V: TRBV10-1
J: TRBJ1-2
size: few
CDR3: CASGDRFGGYTF
DNA: TGCGCCAGCGGGGACAGGTTCGGGGGCTACACCTTC

D: -
V: TRBV19
J: TRBJ2-3
size: -
CDR3: CASSLRLTTDTQYF
DNA: TGTGCCAGTAGCCTTCGACTGACCACAGATACGCAGTATTTT

D: TRBD1
V: TRBV5-1
J: TRBJ1-3
size: once
CDR3: CASSLGQENTIYF
DNA: TGCGCCAGCAGCTTAGGACAGGAAAACACCATATATTTT

D: TRBD1
V: TRBV11-2
J: TRBJ1-1
size: few
CDR3: CASSSVRGQGITEAFF
DNA: TGTGCCAGCAGCTCCGTACGGGGACAGGGGATCACTGAAGCTTTCTTT

D: -
V: TRBV28
J: TRBJ1-4
size: -
CDR3: CASSPSTVTNEKLFF
DNA: TGTGCCAGCAGTCCTTCGACAGTAACTAATGAAAAACTGTTTTTT

D: -
V: TRBV2
J: TRBJ1-5
size: -
CDR3: CASSAQVAGQPQHF
DNA: TGTGCCAGCAGTGCTCAGGTGGCGGGACAGCCCCAGCATTTT

D: -
V: TRBV27
J: TRBJ2-2
size: -
CDR3: CASSWGRGKMELFF
DNA: TGTGCCAGCAGTTGGGGTAGGGGGAAAATGGAGCTGTTTTTT

D: -
V: TRBV29-1
J: TRBJ2-7
size: few
CDR3: CSVDEGPGEQYF
DNA: TGCAGCGTTGACGAGGGCCCGGGCGAGCAGTACTTC

D: TRBD2
V: TRBV27
J: TRBJ2-7
size: -
CDR3: CASRPGLAGGEQYF
DNA: TGTGCCAGCAGACCGGGACTAGCGGGAGGGGAGCAGTACTTC

D: TRBD2
V: TRBV7-9
J: TRBJ2-1
size: -
CDR3: CASSLVRTSGSHEQFF
DNA: TGTGCCAGCAGCTTAGTCCGGACTAGCGGGAGCCATGAGCAGTTCTTC

D: TRBD2
V: TRBV7-2
J: TRBJ2-3
size: -
CDR3: CASSSEAGGRTDTQYF
DNA: TGTGCCAGCAGCTCCGAGGCGGGAGGCCGCACAGATACGCAGTATTTT

D: -
V: TRBV6-5
J: TRBJ2-7
size: once
CDR3: CASSQEQSSYEQYF
DNA: TGTGCCAGCAGTCAGGAACAGAGCTCCTACGAGCAGTACTTC

D: -
V: TRBV10-2
J: TRBJ1-4
size: -
CDR3: CASSEPTRDEKLFF
DNA: TGCGCCAGCAGTGAGCCGACGCGGGATGAAAAACTGTTTTTT

D: -
V: TRBV21-1
J: TRBJ1-2
size: -
CDR3: CASPPPRQGVIYGYTF
DNA: TGTGCCAGCCCTCCCCCTAGGCAGGGGGTAATCTATGGCTACACCTTC

D: TRBD2
V: TRBV7-7
J: TRBJ2-5
size: -
CDR3: CASSPWTSGETQYF
DNA: TGTGCTAGCAGCCCGTGGACTAGCGGAGAGACCCAGTACTTC

D: TRBD2
V: TRBV7-9
J: TRBJ2-1
size: -
CDR3: CASRPAGPGDEQFF
DNA: TGTGCCAGCAGACCAGCGGGACCAGGCGATGAGCAGTTCTTC

D: -
V: TRBV5-4
J: TRBJ2-7
size: -
CDR3: CASSLWSRGDYEQYF
DNA: TGTGCCAGCAGCTTGTGGTCACGGGGAGACTACGAGCAGTACTTC

D: -
V: TRBV7-8
J: TRBJ1-5
size: -
CDR3: CASSFSGGGYSNQPQHF
DNA: TGTGCCAGCAGCTTCTCCGGGGGAGGGTATAGCAATCAGCCCCAGCATTTT

D: TRBD2
V: TRBV11-2
J: TRBJ2-1
size: -
CDR3: CASSLGLAYNEQFF
DNA: TGTGCCAGCAGCTTGGGACTAGCCTACAATGAGCAGTTCTTC

D: -
V: TRBV6-1
J: TRBJ1-1
size: once
CDR3: CASRERAVTEAFF
DNA: TGTGCCAGCAGGGAGAGAGCCGTCACTGAAGCTTTCTTT

D: TRBD1
V: TRBV28
J: TRBJ2-1
size: -
CDR3: CASRDRGRNEQFF
DNA: TGTGCCAGCAGGGACAGGGGCAGGAATGAGCAGTTCTTC

D: -
V: TRBV5-1
J: TRBJ2-3
size: -
CDR3: CASSPSTRGIDTQYF
DNA: TGCGCCAGCAGCCCCTCTACCAGAGGCATAGATACGCAGTATTTT

D: TRBD1
V: TRBV6-1
J: TRBJ2-7
size: -
CDR3: CASRDRYSEQYF
DNA: TGTGCCAGCCGGGACAGGTACAGCGAGCAGTACTTC

D: -
V: TRBV11-2
J: TRBJ2-6
size: once
CDR3: CASSASSGANVLTF
DNA: TGTGCCAGCAGCGCGAGCTCTGGGGCCAACGTCCTGACTTTC

D: -
V: TRBV18
J: TRBJ1-6
size: -
CDR3: CASSVGQGQNSPLHF
DNA: TGTGCCAGCTCAGTGGGGCAGGGGCAAAATTCACCCCTCCACTTT

D: TRBD1
V: TRBV7-9
J: TRBJ1-1
size: -
CDR3: CASRPGQRNTEAFF
DNA: TGTGCCAGCAGACCGGGACAGAGGAACACTGAAGCTTTCTTT

D: -
V: TRBV21-1
J: TRBJ1-4
size: -
CDR3: CASYLPKEQNEKLFF
DNA: TGTGCCAGCTACCTTCCGAAGGAGCAAAATGAAAAACTGTTTTTT

D: TRBD1
V: TRBV19
J: TRBJ1-1
size: -
CDR3: CASITPRRDRGSTEAFF
DNA: TGTGCCAGTATCACACCTCGACGGGACAGGGGGTCCACTGAAGCTTTCTTT

D: -
V: TRBV9
J: TRBJ2-2
size: few
CDR3: CASSQTTPGELFF
DNA: TGTGCCAGCAGCCAAACGACTCCCGGGGAGCTGTTTTTT

D: -
V: TRBV7-9
J: TRBJ2-1
size: -
CDR3: CASSPKGNEQFF
DNA: TGTGCCAGCAGCCCGAAGGGGAATGAGCAGTTCTTC

D: -
V: TRBV5-1
J: TRBJ2-2
size: few
CDR3: CASTGTTNTGELFF
DNA: TGCGCCAGCACCGGGACAACGAACACCGGGGAGCTGTTTTTT

D: -
V: TRBV30
J: TRBJ2-5
size: once
CDR3: CAWSGLVGETQYF
DNA: TGTGCCTGGAGTGGACTAGTCGGGGAGACCCAGTACTTC

D: TRBD1
V: TRBV30
J: TRBJ2-4
size: -
CDR3: CAYSKTGVRNIQYF
DNA: TGTGCCTACTCCAAGACAGGGGTGAGAAACATTCAGTACTTC

D: -
V: TRBV18
J: TRBJ2-5
size: -
CDR3: CASSPFTGGEETQYF
DNA: TGTGCCAGCTCACCTTTCACCGGGGGTGAGGAGACCCAGTACTTC

D: -
V: TRBV4-3
J: TRBJ1-2
size: -
CDR3: CASSQVDGGNYGYTF
DNA: TGCGCCAGCAGCCAAGTAGACGGAGGGAACTATGGCTACACCTTC

D: TRBD1
V: TRBV5-1
J: TRBJ1-2
size: -
CDR3: CASSLLQGDYGYTF
DNA: TGCGCCAGCAGCTTGCTACAGGGGGACTATGGCTACACCTTC

D: TRBD1
V: TRBV7-3
J: TRBJ1-2
size: -
CDR3: CASSATGVFRARGYTF
DNA: TGTGCCAGCAGCGCGACAGGGGTATTCAGGGCCCGCGGCTACACCTTC

D: TRBD2
V: TRBV13
J: TRBJ2-2
size: -
CDR3: CASSSGLAGLTNTGELFF
DNA: TGTGCCAGCAGCTCCGGACTAGCGGGCCTCACGAACACCGGGGAGCTGTTTTTT

D: TRBD1
V: TRBV19
J: TRBJ1-3
size: -
CDR3: CACQTGLTGNTIYF
DNA: TGTGCCTGCCAGACAGGGCTAACTGGAAACACCATATATTTT

D: -
V: TRBV9
J: TRBJ2-7
size: few
CDR3: CASSAPLGDRTDYEQYF
DNA: TGTGCCAGCAGCGCCCCCCTAGGCGACAGGACCGACTACGAGCAGTACTTC

D: -
V: TRBV5-5
J: TRBJ2-2
size: -
CDR3: CASSLVTSNTGELFF
DNA: TGTGCCAGCAGCTTGGTTACTTCGAACACCGGGGAGCTGTTTTTT

D: -
V: TRBV7-6
J: TRBJ1-2
size: -
CDR3: CASSFSTAYGYTF
DNA: TGTGCCAGCAGCTTTAGTACCGCCTATGGCTACACCTTC